These T cell receptor beta chains were read from a single sample in a study of OX40 agonist ivuxolimab in advanced cancers. Clones were read by immunoSEQ multiplex PCR, and TCRdb kept only the in-frame ones, dropping some. The top ten hold more than 1.5% of the sample, which has roughly 80,000 clones, roughly 80% seen once. This specimen consisted of CD4+ or CD8+ T cells sorted from blood, obtained in a trial of the OX40 agonist ivuxolimab. The receptors originated from an adult with an advanced solid tumor such as melanoma, head and neck, liver or kidney cancer. Both conserved end residues are part of each CDR3. Fields, in order: J gene, V gene, clone size, CDR3 length, D gene, CDR3 protein, CDR3 DNA. D genes are given only for firm matches. Clone sizes are given selectively: once, few, many, or a class where the clone is expanded.

J: TRBJ2-7
V: TRBV6-5
size: few
length: 9
D: -
CDR3: CATFPEQYF
DNA: TGTGCCACGTTTCCCGAGCAGTACTTC

J: TRBJ1-2
V: TRBV28
size: once
length: 14
D: -
CDR3: CASSFLGAVYGYTF
DNA: TGTGCCAGCAGTTTCTTAGGGGCCGTCTATGGCTACACCTTC

J: TRBJ2-2
V: TRBV18
size: -
length: 16
D: -
CDR3: CASSPLPAENTGELFF
DNA: TGTGCCAGCTCACCACTACCAGCGGAGAACACCGGGGAGCTGTTTTTT

J: TRBJ2-2
V: TRBV18
size: -
length: 15
D: -
CDR3: CASSPSPMNTGELFF
DNA: TGTGCCAGCTCACCGTCGCCCATGAACACCGGGGAGCTGTTTTTT

J: TRBJ1-4
V: TRBV5-6
size: -
length: 12
D: TRBD1
CDR3: CASRSPDRVDPF
DNA: TGTGCCAGCAGGTCACCGGACAGGGTGGACCCTTTT

J: TRBJ2-1
V: TRBV9
size: -
length: 16
D: TRBD1
CDR3: CASSMRRDRGFNEQFF
DNA: TGTGCCAGCAGCATGAGACGGGACAGGGGTTTCAATGAGCAGTTCTTC

J: TRBJ2-7
V: TRBV6-1
size: -
length: 13
D: -
CDR3: CASSQQGSYEQYF
DNA: TGTGCCAGCAGCCAACAGGGTTCCTACGAGCAGTACTTC

J: TRBJ2-3
V: TRBV29-1
size: -
length: 15
D: TRBD1
CDR3: CSVEKQGLPTDTQYF
DNA: TGCAGCGTTGAAAAACAGGGGTTACCCACAGATACGCAGTATTTT

J: TRBJ2-7
V: TRBV18
size: -
length: 13
D: -
CDR3: CASSPVRGTEQYF
DNA: TGTGCCAGCTCACCAGTTAGAGGGACCGAGCAGTACTTC

J: TRBJ2-1
V: TRBV5-1
size: few
length: 15
D: -
CDR3: CASSLDGDPYNEQFF
DNA: TGCGCCAGCAGCCTCGATGGGGACCCCTACAATGAGCAGTTCTTC

J: TRBJ1-4
V: TRBV5-1
size: -
length: 14
D: -
CDR3: CASSLEWGREKLFF
DNA: TGCGCCAGCAGCTTGGAGTGGGGGAGAGAAAAACTGTTTTTT

J: TRBJ1-2
V: TRBV19
size: -
length: 14
D: -
CDR3: CASSIVRANYGYTF
DNA: TGTGCCAGTAGTATTGTCCGCGCTAACTATGGCTACACCTTC

J: TRBJ2-6
V: TRBV12-5
size: -
length: 17
D: -
CDR3: CASGLGTARSGANVLTF
DNA: TGTGCTAGTGGTTTGGGGACAGCCCGCTCTGGGGCCAACGTCCTGACTTTC

J: TRBJ2-7
V: TRBV2
size: few
length: 13
D: TRBD1
CDR3: CASSAGQGGEQYF
DNA: TGTGCCAGCAGCGCGGGACAGGGAGGCGAGCAGTACTTC

J: TRBJ1-3
V: TRBV7-9
size: -
length: 14
D: -
CDR3: CASSSRDSGNTIYF
DNA: TGTGCCAGCAGCTCCAGGGATTCTGGAAACACCATATATTTT

J: TRBJ2-2
V: TRBV7-2
size: -
length: 15
D: TRBD2
CDR3: CASSFSSSGTGELFF
DNA: TGTGCCAGCAGCTTCTCTAGTAGCGGGACCGGGGAGCTGTTTTTT

J: TRBJ1-4
V: TRBV4-3
size: -
length: 17
D: TRBD1
CDR3: CASSQDIADRGLVKLFF
DNA: TGCGCCAGCAGCCAAGATATTGCGGACAGGGGGCTGGTAAAACTGTTTTTT

J: TRBJ2-5
V: TRBV9
size: once
length: 14
D: TRBD1
CDR3: CASSGQGTQETQYF
DNA: TGTGCCAGCAGCGGACAGGGGACGCAAGAGACCCAGTACTTC

J: TRBJ1-6
V: TRBV6-5
size: -
length: 15
D: -
CDR3: CASSYGGPEGSPLHF
DNA: TGTGCCAGCAGTTACGGGGGCCCGGAGGGTTCACCCCTCCACTTT

J: TRBJ2-1
V: TRBV7-3
size: -
length: 15
D: TRBD2
CDR3: CASRYLSGGYNEQFF
DNA: TGTGCCAGCAGATACCTCTCCGGGGGGTACAATGAGCAGTTCTTC

J: TRBJ2-7
V: TRBV11-2
size: -
length: 15
D: -
CDR3: CASSLQGLYSYEQYF
DNA: TGTGCCAGCAGCTTACAGGGCCTCTACTCCTACGAGCAGTACTTC

J: TRBJ1-2
V: TRBV29-1
size: -
length: 12
D: -
CDR3: CSVERQTYGYTF
DNA: TGCAGCGTTGAGAGGCAGACCTATGGCTACACCTTC

J: TRBJ1-1
V: TRBV2
size: -
length: 14
D: -
CDR3: CASRMWTANTEAFF
DNA: TGTGCCAGCAGAATGTGGACAGCGAACACTGAAGCTTTCTTT

J: TRBJ1-4
V: TRBV15
size: -
length: 15
D: -
CDR3: CATSRGDAYSGKLFF
DNA: TGTGCCACCAGCAGAGGTGACGCTTATTCGGGAAAACTGTTTTTT

J: TRBJ1-2
V: TRBV19
size: -
length: 17
D: -
CDR3: CASSTQGSRVLSYGYTF
DNA: TGTGCCAGTAGTACACAGGGCTCCCGAGTACTGTCCTATGGCTACACCTTC

J: TRBJ2-5
V: TRBV7-2
size: once
length: 15
D: -
CDR3: CASSLDSHVSETQYF
DNA: TGTGCCAGCAGCCTGGACAGTCACGTCTCGGAGACCCAGTACTTC